A single sample is the source of the 21 T cell receptor beta chains below, sequenced in a study of human T cells and chemical hapten exposure. Time point denoted: pre-sensitization, week 0. As to treatment: therapeutic diphenylcyclopropenone sensitization with weekly scalp DPC. TCRdb reprocessed the RACE reads with MiXCR, giving one entry per CDR3 protein. In the table there are around 350,000 distinct CDR3 sequences, 4.5% to 7% of which are singletons. The sample here was whole blood, taken in connection with sensitization to the hapten diphenylcyclopropenone (DPC). The receptors were sampled from a woman under 30 with alopecia areata. Some clones in this sample may be carry-over from other donors' samples.

This clonotype was seen many times. The chain recombines TRBV13 with TRBJ1-2, with a tentative D call TRBD1 (5 bases). V was clipped by 1 base and J by 4 bases, with 13 bases between them. Germline lookup yields CDR1 PRHDT and CDR2 FYEKMQ (reference sequence). There are 15 residues in the CDR3. The CDR3 coding sequence is TGTGCCAGCAGCTTAGAAGGACACCCTATCTATGGCTACACCTTC. Amino acid sequence: CASSLEGHPIYGYTF.

Ten or more counts support this clonotype. The chain carries TRBV6-5 and TRBJ1-3, with a tentative D call TRBD1 (6 bases). V was cut by 6 bases and J by 0 bases, with 9 bases left in between. Germline CDR1 is MNHEY and CDR2 is SVGAGI. The CDR3 totals 14 residues. The CDR3: CASRLQGSGNTIYF. The CDR3 DNA sequence: TGTGCCAGCAGACTACAGGGCTCTGGAAACACCATATATTTT.

V gene TRBV10-3 combines with J gene TRBJ2-3; no firm D call. The germline gives CDR1 ENHRY, CDR2 SYGVKD. Deletions cut 6 bases from V and 4 bases from J, with 20 bases between. The CDR3 covers 16 residues. The CDR3, as DNA: TGTGCCATCAGCTCTGGTCCCCAAGGTGGGGCAGATACGCAGTATTTT. It codes for CAISSGPQGGADTQYF.

This clonotype has a count of ten or more. The DNA of the CDR3 is TGTGCCAGCAGTTACGGCGGGGGAGCTTTCTTT. Its translation: CASSYGGGAFF. V is TRBV6-2 or TRBV6-3 and J is TRBJ1-1, with a tentative D call TRBD1 (5 bases). This CDR3 is built from 11 residues. V lost 2 bases to trimming and J lost 10 bases, with 8 bases between them. From germline, CDR1 is MNHEY and CDR2 SVGEGT.

In its sample, this clonotype was seen a few times. The V call is TRBV6-2 or TRBV6-3, the J call TRBJ1-5; tentative D call: TRBD1 (6 bases). This CDR3 comprises 13 residues. Germline CDR1 MNHEY, CDR2 SVGEGT. CDR3 in amino acids: CSTGTGPSQPQHF. The CDR3 bases are TGTTCCACGGGAACAGGGCCATCACAGCCCCAGCATTTT.

The table lists this clonotype with a few counts. The rearrangement joins TRBV10-3 to TRBJ2-1, with no clear D. This CDR3 region has 12 residues. The ends were cut back, 1 base at V and 7 bases at J, with 5 bases in the middle. Germline V gene data show CDR1 as ENHRY and CDR2 as SYGVKD. CDR3 residues: CAISEYGNEQFF. CDR3 DNA sequence: TGTGCCATCAGTGAGTACGGGAATGAGCAGTTCTTC.

At least ten counts were recorded for this clonotype. The CDR3 DNA reads as TGTGCCAGCAGTTACTCGGCCGAGCAGTACTTC. This encodes CASSYSAEQYF. The chain is built from TRBV6-5 and TRBJ2-7; no clear D gene. This CDR3 comprises 11 residues. Germline lookup yields CDR1 MNHEY and CDR2 SVGAGI. V was pared by 0 bases and J by 6 bases, with 3 bases between.

The rearrangement joins TRBV5-8 to TRBJ2-3; the D is unclear. This CDR3 has 17 residues. Germline CDR1 reads SGHTS; CDR2 reads YDEGEE. V gave up 4 bases and J gave up 3 bases, with 21 bases separating them. CDR3 protein: CASSPYHGSGVTDTQYF. CDR3 nucleotide sequence: TGTGCCAGCAGCCCTTACCACGGGTCTGGGGTTACAGATACGCAGTATTTT.

V usage is TRBV6-6 and J usage is TRBJ1-3; D not certain. Germline CDR1 reads MNHNY; CDR2 reads SVGAGI (reference sequence). The CDR3 covers 13 residues. V lost 7 bases to trimming and J lost 4 bases, with 11 bases between them. The CDR3 DNA reads as TGTGCCAGCATTCTATCGACAGGAAACACCATATATTTT. Its translation is CASILSTGNTIYF.

The sample holds a few counts of this clonotype. The genes are TRBV10-3 and TRBJ2-3; 11 bases are shared with TRBD2. The length of the CDR3 is 14 residues. The J segment lost 3 bases and the V segment lost 6 bases, leaving 2 bases of the junction unmatched. CDR1 is ENHRY and CDR2 is SYGVKD in the germline V gene. The CDR3 DNA reads TGTGCCATCAGGACTAGCGGGGATACAGATACGCAGTATTTT. As protein: CAIRTSGDTDTQYF.

This clonotype was detected a few times. The genes are TRBV5-1 and TRBJ2-3; TRBD2 matches at 12 bases. Trimming at V came to 1 base and at J to 4 bases, leaving 10 bases not matched to a gene. CDR3 length: 18 amino acids. CDR1 SGHRS and CDR2 YFSETQ come from the germline V gene. The DNA for the CDR3 is TGCGCCAGCAGCTTGACTAGCGGGGGGACCCTTGTCCCAGATACGCAGTATTTT. Protein: CASSLTSGGTLVPDTQYF.

The chain couples TRBV18 to TRBJ2-3; no firm D call. V dropped 3 bases and J dropped 0 bases, with 13 bases sitting between them. The CDR3 covers 16 residues. CDR1 and CDR2 from the germline V gene are KGHSH and LQKENI. The CDR3 DNA follows: TGTGCCAGCTCACCGCTGGGTCATTCTAGCACAGATACGCAGTATTTT. Protein product: CASSPLGHSSTDTQYF.

This clonotype was seen only a few times. CDR3 sequence reads: CASRPIRQETQYF. Here the CDR3 DNA reads TGTGCCAGCAGACCGATACGCCAAGAGACCCAGTACTTC. The gene calls are TRBV6-5 and TRBJ2-5, with D unresolved. CDR1 MNHEY and CDR2 SVGAGI come from the germline V gene. Deletions cut 6 bases from V and 1 base from J, with 9 bases between. This CDR3 region has 13 residues.

V gene TRBV5-1 combines with J gene TRBJ1-2; no firm D call. Germline CDR1 is SGHRS and CDR2 is YFSETQ. The CDR3 runs 13 residues. Trimming shortened V by 1 base and J by 4 bases, and 8 bases separated the two germline ends. In nucleotides, the CDR3 is TGCGCCAGCAGCTTGAGGCAGATCTATGGCTACACCTTC. Translated: CASSLRQIYGYTF.

This clonotype was found a few times. The V and J genes are TRBV10-3 and TRBJ1-6; D gene ambiguous. In germline, CDR1 is ENHRY, CDR2 SYGVKD. Trimming shortened V by 7 bases and J by 10 bases, and 14 bases separated the two germline ends. The CDR3 has 13 amino acids. Written as DNA, the CDR3 is TGTGCCATCAACGAGGGAAGGAGGTCACCCCTCCACTTT. Translating gives CAINEGRRSPLHF.

The V gene is TRBV10-3, the J gene TRBJ2-2, with 8 bases that match TRBD1. Germline CDR1 is ENHRY and CDR2 is SYGVKD. The CDR3 sequence is 18 residues long. The V gene end was trimmed by 2 bases and the J gene end by 6 bases; junction bases not matched to a gene: 14. The CDR3 nucleotides read TGTGCCATCAGTGAGGTCAGGGGGCTCAGCAAGGTCGCCGGGGAGCTGTTTTTT. Residues: CAISEVRGLSKVAGELFF.

This clonotype was seen many times. The chain uses TRBV9 and TRBJ2-7; 7 nucleotides match TRBD2. The CDR3 extends over 13 amino acids. Germline V gives CDR1 SGDLS, CDR2 YYNGEE. With 0 bases clipped from V and 6 bases from J, the junction kept 3 bases outside the gene matches. The CDR3 DNA reads TGTGCCAGCAGCGTAGGACTAGCACGCGAGCAGTACTTC. Amino acid sequence: CASSVGLAREQYF.

This clonotype was observed a few times. The V call is TRBV20-1, the J call TRBJ2-3; a possible D gene is TRBD2 (6 bases). Deletions cut 5 bases from V and 8 bases from J, with 17 bases between. The CDR3 length is 13 residues. CDR1 DFQATT and CDR2 SNEGSKA come from the germline V gene (reference sequence). CDR3 in amino acids: CSAAGTPSGTQYF. CDR3 nucleotides: TGCAGTGCTGCCGGGACTCCCTCGGGTACGCAGTATTTT.

The table lists this clonotype with many counts. This sequence joins TRBV12-3 or TRBV12-4 and TRBJ1-5, with 9 bases lining up with TRBD1. J lost 6 bases, V lost 3 bases, and 3 bases had no gene match. This CDR3 comprises 14 residues. CDR3 DNA: TGTGCCAGCAGTTTGACAGGGGGGCCTCAGCCCCAGCATTTT. This sequence encodes CASSLTGGPQPQHF.

V and J are TRBV20-1 and TRBJ2-3, with 9 bases that match TRBD2. CDR1 is DFQATT, CDR2 SNEGSKA, per germline (reference sequence). This CDR3 has 15 residues. The V segment lost 3 bases and the J segment 5 bases; nucleotides outside the gene matches: 9. CDR3 nucleotides: TGCAGTGCTAGGGATCTAGCGGGGTTAGGAGATACGCAGTATTTT. This encodes CSARDLAGLGDTQYF.

The chain carries TRBV6-6 and TRBJ1-6; TRBD1 aligns across 7 bases. The CDR3 is 15 residues long. Germline V gene lookup returns CDR1 MNHNY and CDR2 SVGAGI (reference sequence). The ends lost 3 bases at V and 7 bases at J; junction bases unmatched: 6. The CDR3 here is CASSYPGTANSPLHF. The CDR3 DNA sequence: TGTGCCAGCAGTTATCCTGGGACAGCGAATTCACCCCTCCACTTT.